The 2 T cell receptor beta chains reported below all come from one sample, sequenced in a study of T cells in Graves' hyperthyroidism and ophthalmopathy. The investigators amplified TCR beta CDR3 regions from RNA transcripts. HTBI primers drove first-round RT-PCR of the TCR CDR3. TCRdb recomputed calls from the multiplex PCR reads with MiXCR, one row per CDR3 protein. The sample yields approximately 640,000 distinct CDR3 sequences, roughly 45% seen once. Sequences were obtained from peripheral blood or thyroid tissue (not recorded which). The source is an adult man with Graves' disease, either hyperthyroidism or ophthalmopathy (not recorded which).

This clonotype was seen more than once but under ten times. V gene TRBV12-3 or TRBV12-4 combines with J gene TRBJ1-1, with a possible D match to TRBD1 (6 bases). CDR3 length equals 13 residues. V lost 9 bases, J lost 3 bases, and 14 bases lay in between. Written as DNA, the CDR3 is TGTGCCAGTTGCAGGGGTTTGGACACTGAAGCTTTCTTT. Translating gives CASCRGLDTEAFF.

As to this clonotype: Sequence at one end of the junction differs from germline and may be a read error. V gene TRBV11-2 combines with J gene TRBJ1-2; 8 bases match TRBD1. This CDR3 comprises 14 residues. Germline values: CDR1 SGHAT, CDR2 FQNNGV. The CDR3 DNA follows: TGTGCCAGTAGCTTGGACAGGGCGACGATTGGCTACACCTTC. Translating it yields CASSLDRATIGYTF.